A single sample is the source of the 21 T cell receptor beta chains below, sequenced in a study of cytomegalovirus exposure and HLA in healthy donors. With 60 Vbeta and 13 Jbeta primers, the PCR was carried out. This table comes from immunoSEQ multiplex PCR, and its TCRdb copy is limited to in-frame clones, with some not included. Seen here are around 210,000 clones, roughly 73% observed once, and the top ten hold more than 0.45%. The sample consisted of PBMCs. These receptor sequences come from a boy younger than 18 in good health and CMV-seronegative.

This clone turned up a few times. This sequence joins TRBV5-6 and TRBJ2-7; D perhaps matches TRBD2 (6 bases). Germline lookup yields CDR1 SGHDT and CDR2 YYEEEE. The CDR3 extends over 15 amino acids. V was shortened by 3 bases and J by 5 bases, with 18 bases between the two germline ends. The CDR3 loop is CASSSTAGGPDEQYF. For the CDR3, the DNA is TGTGCCAGCAGCTCCACGGCCGGGGGTCCCGACGAGCAGTACTTC.

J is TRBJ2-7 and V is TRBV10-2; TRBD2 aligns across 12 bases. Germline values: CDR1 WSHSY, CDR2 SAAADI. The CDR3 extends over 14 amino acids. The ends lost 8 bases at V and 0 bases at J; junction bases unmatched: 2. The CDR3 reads CASRTSGDSYEQYF. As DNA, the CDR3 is TGCGCCAGCCGGACTAGCGGGGACTCCTACGAGCAGTACTTC.

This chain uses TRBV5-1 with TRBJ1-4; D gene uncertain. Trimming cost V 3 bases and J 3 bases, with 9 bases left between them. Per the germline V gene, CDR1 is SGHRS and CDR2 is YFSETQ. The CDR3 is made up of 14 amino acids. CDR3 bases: TGCGCCAGCAGCTCTCACAGCCCTAATGAAAAACTGTTTTTT. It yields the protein CASSSHSPNEKLFF.

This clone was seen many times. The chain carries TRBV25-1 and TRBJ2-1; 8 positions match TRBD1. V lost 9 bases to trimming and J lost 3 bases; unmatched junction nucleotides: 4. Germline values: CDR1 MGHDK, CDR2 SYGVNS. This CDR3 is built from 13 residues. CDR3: CASTRGLYNEQFF. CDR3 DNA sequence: TGTGCCAGTACCAGGGGGCTCTACAATGAGCAGTTCTTC.

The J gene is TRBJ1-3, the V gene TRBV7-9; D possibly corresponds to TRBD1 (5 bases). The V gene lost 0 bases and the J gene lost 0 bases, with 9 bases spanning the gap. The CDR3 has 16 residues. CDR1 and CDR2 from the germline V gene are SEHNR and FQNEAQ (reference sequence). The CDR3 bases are TGTGCCAGCAGCTTAGCGCAAGACAGCTCTGGAAACACCATATATTTT. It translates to CASSLAQDSSGNTIYF.

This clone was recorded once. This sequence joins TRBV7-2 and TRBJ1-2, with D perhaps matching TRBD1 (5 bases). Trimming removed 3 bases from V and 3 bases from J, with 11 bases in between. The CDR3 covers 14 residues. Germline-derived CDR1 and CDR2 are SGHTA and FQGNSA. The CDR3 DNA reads TGTGCCAGCAGCTTGACAGCGTCTTACTATGGCTACACCTTC. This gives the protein CASSLTASYYGYTF. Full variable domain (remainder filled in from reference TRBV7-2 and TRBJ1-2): GAGVSQSPSNKVTEKGKDVELRCDPISGHTALYWYRQSLGQGLEFLIYFQGNSAPDKSGLPSDRFSAERTGGSVSTLTIQRTQQEDSAVYLCASSLTASYYGYTFGSGTRLTVV.

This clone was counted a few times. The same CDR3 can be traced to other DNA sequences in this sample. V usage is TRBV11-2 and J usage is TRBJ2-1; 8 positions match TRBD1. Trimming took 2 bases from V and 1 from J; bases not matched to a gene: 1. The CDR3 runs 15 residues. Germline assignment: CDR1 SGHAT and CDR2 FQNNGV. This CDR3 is CASSLNRGSYNEQFF. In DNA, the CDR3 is TGTGCCAGCAGCTTAAACAGGGGGTCCTACAATGAGCAGTTCTTC.

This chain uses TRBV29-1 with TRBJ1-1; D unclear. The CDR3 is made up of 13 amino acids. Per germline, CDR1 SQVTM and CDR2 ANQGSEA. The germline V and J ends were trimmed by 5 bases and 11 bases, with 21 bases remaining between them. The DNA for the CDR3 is TGCAGCGTTACCAAAGATGCCGGTACGTTGGCTTTCTTT. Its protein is CSVTKDAGTLAFF.

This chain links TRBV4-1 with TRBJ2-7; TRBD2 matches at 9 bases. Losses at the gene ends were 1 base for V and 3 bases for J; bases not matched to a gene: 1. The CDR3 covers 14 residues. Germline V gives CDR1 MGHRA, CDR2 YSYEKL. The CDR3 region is CASSQVAGDYEQYF. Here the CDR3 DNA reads TGCGCCAGCAGCCAAGTAGCGGGAGACTACGAGCAGTACTTC.

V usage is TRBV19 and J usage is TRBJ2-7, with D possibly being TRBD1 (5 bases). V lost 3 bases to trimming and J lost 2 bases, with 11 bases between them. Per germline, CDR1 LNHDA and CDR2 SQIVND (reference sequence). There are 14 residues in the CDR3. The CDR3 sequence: CASSIQAGPYEQYF. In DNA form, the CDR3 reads TGTGCCAGTAGTATTCAGGCAGGGCCCTACGAGCAGTACTTC.

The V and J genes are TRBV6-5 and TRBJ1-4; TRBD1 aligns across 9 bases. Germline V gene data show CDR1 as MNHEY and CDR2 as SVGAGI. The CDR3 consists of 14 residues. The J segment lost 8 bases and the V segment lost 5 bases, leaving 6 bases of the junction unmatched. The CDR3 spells CASSRQGGDEKLFF. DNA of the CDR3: TGTGCCAGCAGTAGACAGGGGGGAGACGAAAAACTGTTTTTT.

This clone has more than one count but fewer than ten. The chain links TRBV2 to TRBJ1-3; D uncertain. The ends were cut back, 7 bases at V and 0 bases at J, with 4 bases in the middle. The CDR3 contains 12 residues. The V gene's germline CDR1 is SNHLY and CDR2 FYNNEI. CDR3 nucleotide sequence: TGTGCCAGCACGTACTCTGGAAACACCATATATTTT. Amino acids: CASTYSGNTIYF.

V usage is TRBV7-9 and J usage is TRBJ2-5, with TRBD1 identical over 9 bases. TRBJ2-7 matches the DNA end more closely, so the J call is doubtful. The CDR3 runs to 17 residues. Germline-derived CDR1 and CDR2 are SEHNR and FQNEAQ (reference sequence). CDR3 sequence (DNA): TGTGCCAGCAGCATTGGACAGGGGACGGGGTACTCCTACGAGCAGTACTTC. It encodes CASSIGQGTGYSYEQYF.

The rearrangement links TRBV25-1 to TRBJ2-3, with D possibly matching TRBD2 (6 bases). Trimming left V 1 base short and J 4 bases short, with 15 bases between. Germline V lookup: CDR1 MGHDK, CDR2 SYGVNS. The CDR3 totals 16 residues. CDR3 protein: CASSEWKGRWADTQYF. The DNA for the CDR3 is TGTGCCAGCAGTGAATGGAAAGGGAGGTGGGCAGATACGCAGTATTTT.

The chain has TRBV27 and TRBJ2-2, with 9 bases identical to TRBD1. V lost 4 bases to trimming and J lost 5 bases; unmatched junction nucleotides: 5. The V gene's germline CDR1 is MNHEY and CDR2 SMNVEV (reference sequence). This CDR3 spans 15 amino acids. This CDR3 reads CASSWGQGGTGELFF. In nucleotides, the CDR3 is TGTGCCAGCAGTTGGGGACAGGGTGGAACCGGGGAGCTGTTTTTT.

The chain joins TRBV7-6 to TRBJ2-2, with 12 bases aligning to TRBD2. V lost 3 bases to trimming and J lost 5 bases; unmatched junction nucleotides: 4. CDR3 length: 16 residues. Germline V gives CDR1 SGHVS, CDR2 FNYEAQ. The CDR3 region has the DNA TGTGCCAGCAGCTTGGAGACTAGCGGGAGAACCGGGGAGCTGTTTTTT. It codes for CASSLETSGRTGELFF.

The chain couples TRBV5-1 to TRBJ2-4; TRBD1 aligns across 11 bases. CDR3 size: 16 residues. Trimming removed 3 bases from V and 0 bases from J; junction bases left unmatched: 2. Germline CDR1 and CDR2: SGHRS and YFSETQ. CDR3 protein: CASSSGQGVAKNIQYF. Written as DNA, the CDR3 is TGCGCCAGCAGCTCGGGACAGGGGGTAGCCAAAAACATTCAGTACTTC.

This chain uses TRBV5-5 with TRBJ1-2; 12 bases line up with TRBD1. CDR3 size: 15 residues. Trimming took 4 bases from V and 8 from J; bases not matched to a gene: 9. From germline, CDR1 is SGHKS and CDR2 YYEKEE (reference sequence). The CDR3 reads CASSPPGQGARGYTF. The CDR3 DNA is TGTGCCAGCAGCCCCCCGGGACAGGGGGCGCGGGGCTACACCTTC. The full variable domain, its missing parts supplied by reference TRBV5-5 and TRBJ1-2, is DAGVTQSPTHLIKTRGQQVTLRCSPISGHKSVSWYQQVLGQGPQFIFQYYEKEERGRGNFPDRFSARQFPNYSSELNVNALLLGDSALYLCASSPPGQGARGYTFGSGTRLTVV.

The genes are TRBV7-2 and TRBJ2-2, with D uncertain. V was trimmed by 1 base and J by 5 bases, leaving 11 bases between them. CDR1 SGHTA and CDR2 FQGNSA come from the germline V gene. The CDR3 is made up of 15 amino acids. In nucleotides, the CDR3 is TGTGCCAGCAGCTTAGACCCTAGACGGACCGGGGAGCTGTTTTTT. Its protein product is CASSLDPRRTGELFF.

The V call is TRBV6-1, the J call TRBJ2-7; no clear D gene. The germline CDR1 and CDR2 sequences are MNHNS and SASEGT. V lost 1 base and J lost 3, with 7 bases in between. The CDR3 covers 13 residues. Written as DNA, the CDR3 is TGTGCCAGCAGTGAAGTGGCAGACTACGAGCAGTACTTC. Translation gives CASSEVADYEQYF.

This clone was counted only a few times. For the CDR3, the DNA is TGTGCCTGGAGTGTAGACAGGCCGTATACTGAAGCTTTCTTT. It translates to CAWSVDRPYTEAFF. The rearrangement uses TRBV30 and TRBJ1-1; D is perhaps TRBD1 (6 bases). CDR3 length: 14 residues. Trimming removed 0 bases at V and 5 bases at J, with 13 bases between. CDR1 and CDR2 from the germline V gene are GTSNPN and SVGIG (reference sequence).